This T cell receptor (beta chain) derives from a study of shared clonotypes between healthy human individuals. Repertoires were generated with immunoSEQ multiplex PCR, while TCRdb's copy carries only in-frame clones and drops some. Of fewer than 1.6 million clones detected, approximately 98.5% appear once; the ten largest clones hold roughly 0.35%. This CDR3 is built from 13 residues. The germline V and J ends were trimmed by 6 bases and 3 bases, with 11 bases remaining between them. Per germline, CDR1 MDHEN and CDR2 SYDVKM. The receptor was derived from a man aged 30 to 39 in good health. Sequencing was performed on naive CD4+ T cells sorted from blood. Regarding subset: CD45RA+ positively selected. The chain combines TRBV28 with TRBJ1-1, with D possibly TRBD1 on 5 matching bases. CDR3 amino acids: CASRGGAHTEAFF. The CDR3 nucleotides read TGTGCCAGCAGAGGAGGGGCCCACACTGAAGCTTTCTTT.